The 2 T cell receptor beta chains reported below all come from one sample, sequenced in a study of OX40 agonist ivuxolimab in advanced cancers. Profiled with immunoSEQ multiplex PCR; TCRdb holds only in-frame clones, not every one. Of fewer than 50,000 clones in the sample, less than 85% were seen once. The specimen was CD4+ or CD8+ T cells sorted from blood, collected in a trial of the OX40 agonist ivuxolimab. The receptors were sampled from an adult with an advanced solid tumor such as melanoma, head and neck, liver or kidney cancer.

V usage is TRBV6-5 and J usage is TRBJ2-3, with D maybe TRBD1 (5 bases). V lost 6 bases to trimming and J lost 1 base, with 11 bases between them. Germline V CDR1 and CDR2: MNHEY, SVGAGI. The CDR3 runs to 14 residues. DNA of the CDR3: TGTGCCAGCAGAAAAGGGGTAGGCACAGATACGCAGTATTTT. Residues: CASRKGVGTDTQYF.

This clone was seen only a few times. The V call is TRBV2, the J call TRBJ2-2, with TRBD1 identical over 9 bases. CDR3 length: 16 residues. In germline, CDR1 is SNHLY, CDR2 FYNNEI. J lost 4 bases, V lost 6 bases, and 9 bases had no gene match. CDR3 nucleotide sequence: TGTGCCAGCAGCCGGGACAGGGAAGGCGGCACCGGGGAGCTGTTTTTT. It encodes CASSRDREGGTGELFF.